These T cell receptor beta chains were read from a single sample in a study of T cells in Graves' hyperthyroidism and ophthalmopathy. In TCRdb, the multiplex PCR reads were re-called with MiXCR into one record per CDR3 protein. This table has about 530,000 distinct CDR3 sequences, approximately 17% appearing once. The sequencing sample was made of blood. The source of these receptors is a woman aged 18-30 years with Graves' ophthalmopathy. The CDR3 runs from the conserved cysteine through the conserved F or W. The D gene is left open where the match is weak. Not every row has a clone size; where given, it reads once, few, many or a size class.

clone size: few
J gene: TRBJ1-6
V gene: TRBV6-5
D gene: NA
CDR3 DNA: TGTGCCAGCAGTGACTCGAGCCTTGGGGGCGGGAATTCACCCCTCCACTTT
CDR3 protein: CASSDSSLGGGNSPLHF

clone size: many
J gene: TRBJ1-1
V gene: TRBV6-1
D gene: NA
CDR3 DNA: TGTGCCAGCAGTTTTTCGGATATGAACACTGAAGCTTTCTTT
CDR3 protein: CASSFSDMNTEAFF

clone size: NA
J gene: TRBJ1-5
V gene: TRBV6-2/TRBV6-3
D gene: TRBD1
CDR3 DNA: TGTGCCAGCAGTTGTACCTCCGGGACAGCGGGCCAGCCCCAGCATTTT
CDR3 protein: CASSCTSGTAGQPQHF

clone size: few
J gene: TRBJ1-6
V gene: TRBV30
D gene: TRBD1
CDR3 DNA: TGTGCCACTGGACAGGTCAATTCACCCCTCCACTTT
CDR3 protein: CATGQVNSPLHF

clone size: many
J gene: TRBJ2-1
V gene: TRBV6-1
D gene: NA
CDR3 DNA: TGTGCCAGCAGTGGCAGGGGACGGGTCGGTGAGCAGTTCTTC
CDR3 protein: CASSGRGRVGEQFF

clone size: few
J gene: TRBJ2-1
V gene: TRBV2
D gene: NA
CDR3 DNA: TGTGCCTCCAGCGGGTGGGACTCCCAATACAATGAGCAGTTCTTC
CDR3 protein: CASSGWDSQYNEQFF

clone size: NA
J gene: TRBJ2-7
V gene: TRBV11-2
D gene: NA
CDR3 DNA: TGTGCCAGCAGCGAGCAGCATGCCTACGAGCAGTACTTC
CDR3 protein: CASSEQHAYEQYF

clone size: many
J gene: TRBJ1-5
V gene: TRBV12-3/TRBV12-4
D gene: TRBD1
CDR3 DNA: TGTGCCAGCAGCGGACAGGGGGTCTATAGCAATCAGCCCCAGCATTTT
CDR3 protein: CASSGQGVYSNQPQHF

clone size: many
J gene: TRBJ1-5
V gene: TRBV28
D gene: NA
CDR3 DNA: TGTGCCAGCAGTCCGTGGGATAATAGCAATCAGCCCCAGCATTTT
CDR3 protein: CASSPWDNSNQPQHF

clone size: many
J gene: TRBJ2-1
V gene: TRBV28
D gene: NA
CDR3 DNA: TGTGCCAGCAGTTTTTCCTCCGGCGCAGGGGCCTACAATGAGCAGTTCTTC
CDR3 protein: CASSFSSGAGAYNEQFF

clone size: many
J gene: TRBJ1-1
V gene: TRBV13
D gene: TRBD1
CDR3 DNA: TGTGCCAGCAACCCAGAACCGGGACAGGGGTTGGGGAACACTGAAGCTTTCTTT
CDR3 protein: CASNPEPGQGLGNTEAFF

clone size: NA
J gene: TRBJ2-1
V gene: TRBV28
D gene: NA
CDR3 DNA: TGTGGGGCGCGGAGCTCCTACAATGAGCAGTTCTTC
CDR3 protein: CGARSSYNEQFF

clone size: NA
J gene: TRBJ1-2
V gene: TRBV5-1
D gene: NA
CDR3 DNA: TGCGCCAGTAAGAAAGAAGTCCAGGCTAACTATGGCTACACCTTC
CDR3 protein: CASKKEVQANYGYTF

clone size: few
J gene: TRBJ2-5
V gene: TRBV20-1
D gene: TRBD1
CDR3 DNA: TGCAGTGCTATCAGGACAGGGGCCGGAGAGACCCAGTACTTC
CDR3 protein: CSAIRTGAGETQYF

clone size: many
J gene: TRBJ2-5
V gene: TRBV20-1
D gene: NA
CDR3 DNA: TGCAGTGCTAGGGAGGGAGGTAGAGAGACCCAGTACTTC
CDR3 protein: CSAREGGRETQYF

clone size: few
J gene: TRBJ2-2
V gene: TRBV10-3
D gene: NA
CDR3 DNA: TGTGCCATCAGTGGAGGGGACCGTAGGGCCGGGGAGCTGTTTTTT
CDR3 protein: CAISGGDRRAGELFF

clone size: many
J gene: TRBJ1-4
V gene: TRBV30
D gene: NA
CDR3 DNA: TGTGCCTGGAAAGGGGTGACAACAACTAATGAAAAACTGTTTTTT
CDR3 protein: CAWKGVTTTNEKLFF

clone size: many
J gene: TRBJ1-5
V gene: TRBV6-1
D gene: NA
CDR3 DNA: TGTGCCAGCAGTGACCCCCTTTTAGGACAGAAAGGCAATCAGCCCCAGCATTTT
CDR3 protein: CASSDPLLGQKGNQPQHF

clone size: NA
J gene: TRBJ1-2
V gene: TRBV27
D gene: TRBD1
CDR3 DNA: TGTGCCAGCAGAACAGGGGCCCTTGGTGGCTACACCTTC
CDR3 protein: CASRTGALGGYTF

clone size: NA
J gene: TRBJ2-7
V gene: TRBV6-1
D gene: TRBD1
CDR3 DNA: TGTGCCAGCAGCCAGACAGGGTTTGAGCAGTACTTC
CDR3 protein: CASSQTGFEQYF

clone size: NA
J gene: TRBJ2-2
V gene: TRBV20-1
D gene: TRBD1
CDR3 DNA: TGCAGTGCTAGTCCGACAGGGGGCCTCGGGGAGCTGTTTTTT
CDR3 protein: CSASPTGGLGELFF

clone size: many
J gene: TRBJ1-6
V gene: TRBV28
D gene: NA
CDR3 DNA: TGTGCCAGCAGTTCAGACAGGATAATTTCACCCCTCCACTTT
CDR3 protein: CASSSDRIISPLHF

clone size: few
J gene: TRBJ2-7
V gene: TRBV9
D gene: TRBD1
CDR3 DNA: TGTGCCAGCAGCGTAGGAGGGACAGGGAACTACGAGCAGTACTTC
CDR3 protein: CASSVGGTGNYEQYF

clone size: NA
J gene: TRBJ1-1
V gene: TRBV20-1
D gene: TRBD1
CDR3 DNA: TGCAGTGCTAGAGCCCCGGACAGGATTAATGAAGCTTTCTTT
CDR3 protein: CSARAPDRINEAFF

clone size: many
J gene: TRBJ1-1
V gene: TRBV12-3/TRBV12-4
D gene: TRBD1
CDR3 DNA: TGTGCCAGCAGCCGCCTGGACAGGGCTGAAGCTTTCTTT
CDR3 protein: CASSRLDRAEAFF

clone size: many
J gene: TRBJ2-1
V gene: TRBV5-5
D gene: TRBD2
CDR3 DNA: TGTGCCAGCAGCTTGCACCGACTAGCGGCCTACAATGAGCAGTTCTTC
CDR3 protein: CASSLHRLAAYNEQFF

clone size: NA
J gene: TRBJ1-2
V gene: TRBV7-9
D gene: NA
CDR3 DNA: TGTGCCAGCAGCTACCATTCAATCTCCTATGGCTACACCTTC
CDR3 protein: CASSYHSISYGYTF

clone size: NA
J gene: TRBJ2-5
V gene: TRBV3-1
D gene: TRBD2
CDR3 DNA: TGTGCCAGCAGCCAGGGACTAGGTTTATCGCAAGAGACCCAGTACTTC
CDR3 protein: CASSQGLGLSQETQYF

clone size: few
J gene: TRBJ1-1
V gene: TRBV29-1
D gene: TRBD1
CDR3 DNA: TGCAGCGCGACCGGGGACAGATCGAACACTGAAGCTTTCTTT
CDR3 protein: CSATGDRSNTEAFF

clone size: few
J gene: TRBJ1-3
V gene: TRBV5-1
D gene: TRBD1
CDR3 DNA: TGCGCCAGCAGCGCCGGACAGGGAGTAGGCACCATATATTTT
CDR3 protein: CASSAGQGVGTIYF

clone size: many
J gene: TRBJ2-5
V gene: TRBV6-1
D gene: TRBD2
CDR3 DNA: TGTGCCAGCAGCCAAGGGGAGGGACTAGCGGGGGGGGAGACCCAGTACTTC
CDR3 protein: CASSQGEGLAGGETQYF

clone size: NA
J gene: TRBJ1-2
V gene: TRBV10-3
D gene: NA
CDR3 DNA: TGTGCCATCAATCCACAGACAGGAGGCTATGGCTACACCTTC
CDR3 protein: CAINPQTGGYGYTF

clone size: many
J gene: TRBJ2-7
V gene: TRBV20-1
D gene: NA
CDR3 DNA: TGCAGTGCTAGGGATGGGGGCTACGAGCAGTACTTC
CDR3 protein: CSARDGGYEQYF

clone size: NA
J gene: TRBJ1-2
V gene: TRBV9
D gene: TRBD1
CDR3 DNA: TGTGCCAGCAGCCCCCTCGGGACAGGAAACTATGGCTACACCTTC
CDR3 protein: CASSPLGTGNYGYTF

clone size: NA
J gene: TRBJ2-4
V gene: TRBV5-4
D gene: NA
CDR3 DNA: TGTGCCAGCAGCTCCAGGGGTACCAAAAACATTCAGTACTTC
CDR3 protein: CASSSRGTKNIQYF

clone size: NA
J gene: TRBJ1-3
V gene: TRBV28
D gene: NA
CDR3 DNA: TGTGCCAGCAGTTTGACGGGAGTGGGGGGAAACACCATATATTTT
CDR3 protein: CASSLTGVGGNTIYF

clone size: few
J gene: TRBJ2-7
V gene: TRBV14
D gene: TRBD2
CDR3 DNA: TGTGCCAGCAGCCAACCGGTGGGAGGGAGGTACGAGCAGTACTTC
CDR3 protein: CASSQPVGGRYEQYF

clone size: NA
J gene: TRBJ1-2
V gene: TRBV29-1
D gene: TRBD1
CDR3 DNA: TGCAGCGTGGAGGACAGGTCGGGCTATGGCTACACCTTC
CDR3 protein: CSVEDRSGYGYTF

clone size: many
J gene: TRBJ1-5
V gene: TRBV20-1
D gene: NA
CDR3 DNA: TGCAGTGCTGGGGGGATCAATCAGCCCCAGCATTTT
CDR3 protein: CSAGGINQPQHF

clone size: many
J gene: TRBJ1-2
V gene: TRBV10-3
D gene: NA
CDR3 DNA: TGTGCCATCACCAGGGAGGGTGGCTACACCTTC
CDR3 protein: CAITREGGYTF

clone size: many
J gene: TRBJ2-5
V gene: TRBV5-8
D gene: TRBD1
CDR3 DNA: TGTGCCAGCAGCCCTAGGGGACAGGGTGAGGAGACCCAGTACTTC
CDR3 protein: CASSPRGQGEETQYF